A single sample gave rise to the 2 T cell receptor beta chains below, sequenced in a study of blood T cell repertoires in COVID-19. TCRdb's copy holds only in-frame clones and misses some; the assay was immunoSEQ multiplex PCR. The table includes 100,000 to 150,000 clones, 86% detected once. Sequences were obtained from peripheral blood. These receptors were collected from a human donor in a cohort sampled during active COVID-19.

CDR3 protein: CASSKGPGGDTIGYEQYF. CDR3 nucleotide sequence: TGTGCCAGCAGTAAAGGGCCAGGGGGAGACACGATCGGGTACGAGCAGTACTTC. The chain recombines TRBV6-1 with TRBJ2-7, with TRBD1 identical over 7 bases. J was trimmed by 4 bases and V by 5 bases; bases with no gene match: 20. This CDR3 has 18 amino acids. The germline gives CDR1 MNHNS, CDR2 SASEGT.

The chain couples TRBV7-2 to TRBJ2-1; the match to TRBD2 covers 7 bases. The length of the CDR3 is 17 residues. CDR1 is SGHTA, CDR2 FQGNSA, per germline. The J segment lost 7 bases and the V segment lost 1 base, leaving 13 bases of the junction unmatched. The CDR3 reads CASSLGQGLVALNEQFF. As DNA, the CDR3 is TGTGCCAGCAGCTTAGGTCAAGGACTAGTCGCCCTAAATGAGCAGTTCTTC.